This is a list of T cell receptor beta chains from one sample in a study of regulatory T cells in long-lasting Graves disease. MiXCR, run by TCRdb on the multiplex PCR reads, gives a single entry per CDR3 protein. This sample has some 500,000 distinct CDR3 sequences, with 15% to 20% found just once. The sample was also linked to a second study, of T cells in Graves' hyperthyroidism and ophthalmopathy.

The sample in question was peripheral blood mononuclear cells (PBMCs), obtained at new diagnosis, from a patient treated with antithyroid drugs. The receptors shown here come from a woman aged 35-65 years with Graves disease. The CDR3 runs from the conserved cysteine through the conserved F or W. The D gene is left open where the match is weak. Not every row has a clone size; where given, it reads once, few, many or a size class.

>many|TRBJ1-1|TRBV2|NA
TGTGCCAGCAGCTCTGGAGGGTTCACTGAAGCTTTCTTT
CASSSGGFTEAFF
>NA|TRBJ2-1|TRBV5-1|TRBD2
TGCGCCAGCAGCTTGATGGGCGGGGAGGGTAATGAGCAGTTCTTC
CASSLMGGEGNEQFF
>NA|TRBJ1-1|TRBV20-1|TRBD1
TGCAGTGCTAGGTTGGGACAGCCGAACGCTGAAGCTTTCTTT
CSARLGQPNAEAFF
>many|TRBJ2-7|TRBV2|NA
TGTGCCAGCAGTGAGTCGGCCGGAGACTACGAGCAGTACTTC
CASSESAGDYEQYF
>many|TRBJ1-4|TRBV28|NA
TGTGCCAGCGGGGCAGGGTCTAATGAAAAACTGTTTTTT
CASGAGSNEKLFF
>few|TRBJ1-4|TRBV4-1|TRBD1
TGCGCCAGCAGCCAAGGGGCAGGGGGAGAAAAACTGTTTTTT
CASSQGAGGEKLFF
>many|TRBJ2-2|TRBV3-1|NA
TGTGCCAGCAGCCCCTCTAGAAACGGGGAGCTGTTTTTT
CASSPSRNGELFF
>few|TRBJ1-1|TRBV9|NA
TGTGCCAGCAGCCCGACACCCCAAGATGAGTCTACGGCTTTCTTT
CASSPTPQDESTAFF
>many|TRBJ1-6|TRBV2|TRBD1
TGTGCCAGCAGCCGCGGACAGGGGCATTCACCCCTCCACTTT
CASSRGQGHSPLHF
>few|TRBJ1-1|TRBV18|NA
TGTGCCAGCTCACCACGTCGGACAGAGAACACTGAAGCTTTCTTT
CASSPRRTENTEAFF
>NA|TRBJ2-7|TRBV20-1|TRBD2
TGCAGTGCTAGAGACTGGAGCGGGGGGACCTCCTACGAGCAGTACTTC
CSARDWSGGTSYEQYF
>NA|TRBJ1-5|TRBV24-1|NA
TGTGCCACCAGTGGTTCTCAGGGTAACAATCAGCCCCAGCATTTT
CATSGSQGNNQPQHF
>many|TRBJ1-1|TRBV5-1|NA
TGCGCCAGCAGCTTGGTTGGGCGTCCGTCGGATACTGAAGCTTTCTTT
CASSLVGRPSDTEAFF
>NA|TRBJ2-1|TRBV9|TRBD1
TGTGCCAGCAGCGTAGGGACAGGGTTTTACAATGAGCAGTTCTTC
CASSVGTGFYNEQFF
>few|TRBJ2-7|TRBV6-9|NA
TGTGCCAGCAGTTACCAAGGAAAAGCCTACGAGCAGTACTTC
CASSYQGKAYEQYF
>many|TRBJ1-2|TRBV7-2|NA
TGTGCCAGCAGCTTAGAGGGACTGACCATCTATGGCTACACCTTC
CASSLEGLTIYGYTF
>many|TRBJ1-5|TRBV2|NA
TGTGCCAGCAGTGAGAGAGGGACCGGGAGCAATCAGCCCCAGCATTTT
CASSERGTGSNQPQHF
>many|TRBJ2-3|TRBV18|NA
TGTGCCAGCTCACCACCGCGCGGGGGCAGCACAGATACGCAGTATTTT
CASSPPRGGSTDTQYF
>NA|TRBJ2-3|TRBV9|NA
TGTGCCAGCAGCGTGGAGAGATGGACACCCTCAGATACGCAGTATTTT
CASSVERWTPSDTQYF
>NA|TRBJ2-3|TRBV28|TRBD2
TGTGCCAGCAGGCTAGCGGGGGCCAGCACAGATACGCAGTATTTT
CASRLAGASTDTQYF
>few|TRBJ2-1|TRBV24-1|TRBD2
TGTGCCACCGGTGGCGGGGGGTCCTACAATGAGCAGTTCTTC
CATGGGGSYNEQFF
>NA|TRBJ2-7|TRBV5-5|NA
TGTGCCAGCAGCTTGCAGGTCCGGTACGAGCAGTACTTC
CASSLQVRYEQYF
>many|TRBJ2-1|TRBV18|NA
TGTGCCAGCTCACCACCTGGGGGGGCGAATGAGCAGTTCTTC
CASSPPGGANEQFF
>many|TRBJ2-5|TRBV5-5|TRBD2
TGTGCCAGCAGCGGACTAGCGGTTAGGGGGGAGACCCAGTACTTC
CASSGLAVRGETQYF
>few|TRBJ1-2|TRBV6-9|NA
TGTGCCAGCAGTTACCGCGTGGAAGCTAACTATGGCTACACCTTC
CASSYRVEANYGYTF
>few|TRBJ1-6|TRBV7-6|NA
TGTGCCAGCAGCTTAGACGAGGAGTCACCCCTCCACTTT
CASSLDEESPLHF
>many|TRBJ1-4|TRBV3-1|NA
TGTGCCAGCAGCCCACACGCGAATAATGAAAAACTGTTTTTT
CASSPHANNEKLFF
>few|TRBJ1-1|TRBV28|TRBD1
TGTGCCAGCAGGGTGGGGACAGCCACCGTTGAAGCTTTCTTT
CASRVGTATVEAFF
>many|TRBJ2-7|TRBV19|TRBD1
TGTGCCAGTAGGGAGACCGGGACAGGGGTTGGCTACGAGCAGTACTTC
CASRETGTGVGYEQYF
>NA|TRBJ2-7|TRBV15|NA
TGTGCCACCAGCAGACCTGGACAACATTCGCAGTACTTC
CATSRPGQHSQYF
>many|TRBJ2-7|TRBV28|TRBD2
TGTGCCAGCAGTCCGGGACTAGCGGGGTCGTCTAAAACCTACGAGCAGTACTTC
CASSPGLAGSSKTYEQYF
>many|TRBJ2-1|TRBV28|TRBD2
TGTGCCAGCAGCCCTGGACTAGCGGGGCTTTCAGGGCAGTTCTTC
CASSPGLAGLSGQFF
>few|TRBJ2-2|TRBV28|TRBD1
TGTGCCAGCAGTTCCAGGGGGCGTATATCCGGGGAGCTGTTTTTT
CASSSRGRISGELFF